The 29 T cell receptor beta chains given below trace back to one sample, sequenced in a study of cytomegalovirus exposure and HLA in healthy donors (dated by TCRdb to about 2017). The library was produced with the immunoSEQ multiplex PCR assay. The multiplex PCR relied on a mix of 60 forward primers for TCR Vbeta segments and 13 reverse primers for TCR Jbeta segments. The source is immuneACCESS, and TCRdb retained only in-frame sequences with V and J called. Part of the clones is not carried over; for the studies checked, unresolved V genes explain less than half of this, and the remainder is unexplained. The sample table contains tens of thousands of clones; only one count was recorded for roughly 74% of them. More than 6% of the sample comes from the top ten. The sequenced material came from PBMCs. The receptors come from a man younger than 45 in good health and CMV-seronegative.

The chain recombines TRBV19 with TRBJ2-7; 9 bases fit TRBD2. The V gene's germline CDR1 is LNHDA and CDR2 SQIVND (reference sequence). This CDR3 is built from 14 residues. J gave up 4 bases and V 2 bases, and 3 bases lay outside the gene matches. The CDR3 DNA is TGTGCCAGTAGTATAATAGCGGGAGATTACGAGCAGTACTTC. Translating gives CASSIIAGDYEQYF.

The chain recombines TRBV5-6 with TRBJ2-7; 9 bases are a match to TRBD1. The CDR3 consists of 12 residues. Unmatched junction bases numbered 2, after V lost 5 bases and J lost 5 bases. Germline V gene sequence: CDR1 SGHDT, CDR2 YYEEEE. The CDR3 is CASRRTGDEQYF. DNA for the CDR3: TGTGCCAGCAGGAGGACAGGGGACGAGCAGTACTTC. Looking up the rest from reference TRBV5-6 and TRBJ2-7 gives the full variable domain: DAGVTQSPTHLIKTRGQQVTLRCSPKSGHDTVSWYQQALGQGPQFIFQYYEEEERQRGNFPDRFSGHQFPNYSSELNVNALLLGDSALYLCASRRTGDEQYFGPGTRLTVT.

CDR3 sequence (DNA): TGTGCCAGTGCCTACAGGGGGCCATTCAATCAGCCCCAGCATTTT. Translated, it gives CASAYRGPFNQPQHF. The chain uses TRBV7-3 and TRBJ1-5, with 9 bases matching TRBD1. The CDR3 has 15 residues. Germline-derived CDR1 and CDR2 are SGHTA and FQGTGA. V lost 9 bases to trimming and J lost 3 bases; unmatched junction nucleotides: 9.

This clone was observed a few times. The CDR3 protein is CASSSPAEGAGEAFF. As DNA, the CDR3 is TGTGCCAGCAGTTCGCCCGCGGAGGGGGCCGGTGAAGCTTTCTTT. The chain combines TRBV28 with TRBJ1-1; 7 nucleotides match TRBD1. Germline V CDR1 and CDR2: MDHEN, SYDVKM. The CDR3 runs to 15 residues. V trimming: 4 bases; J trimming: 7 bases; junction bases outside the gene matches: 12.

The CDR3 spells CASSPGQATDTQYF. CDR3 nucleotide sequence: TGTGCCAGCTCACCGGGACAGGCCACAGATACGCAGTATTTT. The chain joins TRBV18 to TRBJ2-3; 8 bases are shared with TRBD1. The CDR3 has 14 residues. Germline lookup yields CDR1 KGHSH and CDR2 LQKENI. J was trimmed by 2 bases and V by 3 bases; bases with no gene match: 1.

The rearrangement uses TRBV7-9 and TRBJ2-1; D remains ambiguous. The CDR3 has 15 residues. V lost 1 base, J lost 3 bases, and 10 bases lay in between. Germline CDR1 and CDR2: SEHNR and FQNEAQ (reference sequence). CDR3 in amino acids: CASSLDLAYYNEQFF. CDR3 sequence (DNA): TGTGCCAGCAGCTTAGATCTGGCTTACTACAATGAGCAGTTCTTC.

The V call is TRBV7-8, the J call TRBJ1-4; TRBD1 matches 8 bases. Losses at the gene ends were 5 bases for V and 2 bases for J; bases not matched to a gene: 7. CDR1 SGHVS and CDR2 FQNEAQ come from the germline V gene. This CDR3 is built from 16 residues. The CDR3 DNA reads as TGTGCCAGCAGCCCTACAGGGGGAGGGACTAATGAAAAACTGTTTTTT. It codes for CASSPTGGGTNEKLFF.

This rearrangement joins TRBV6-5 to TRBJ2-3, with D perhaps TRBD2 (5 bases). The length of the CDR3 is 14 residues. Germline CDR1 reads MNHEY; CDR2 reads SVGAGI. V lost 7 bases and J lost 1, with 12 bases in between. The CDR3 protein is CASTANGGTDTQYF. In nucleotides, the CDR3 is TGTGCCAGCACGGCTAACGGGGGCACAGATACGCAGTATTTT.

This chain connects TRBV10-3 to TRBJ1-3; weak D call: TRBD1 (6 bases). From germline, CDR1 is ENHRY and CDR2 SYGVKD. The CDR3 spans 12 residues. V was cut by 10 bases and J by 4 bases, with 11 bases left in between. The CDR3 spells CATTGPGNTIYF. Here the CDR3 DNA reads TGTGCCACCACAGGGCCCGGAAACACCATATATTTT.

The chain employs TRBV2 and TRBJ2-1, with 12 bases identical to TRBD2. Germline trimming cut 6 bases from V and 8 bases from J; bases unmatched to any gene: 11. Germline V gives CDR1 SNHLY, CDR2 FYNNEI. The CDR3 is 16 residues long. In DNA, the CDR3 is TGTGCCAGCAGCCACCCCCTAGCGGGGGGGCTCGATGAGCAGTTCTTC. It codes for CASSHPLAGGLDEQFF.

This clone is deemed medium-sized. J is TRBJ2-2 and V is TRBV28; D is perhaps TRBD2 (5 bases). Between the trimmed V and J ends, which lost 5 bases and 7 bases, there was a span of 14 bases. There are 14 residues in the CDR3. Germline-derived CDR1 and CDR2 are MDHEN and SYDVKM. CDR3 protein: CASSVTSAVGELFF. The CDR3 bases are TGTGCCAGCAGTGTAACTAGTGCCGTCGGGGAGCTGTTTTTT.

This clone came up once. The chain uses TRBV2 and TRBJ2-7; 9 nucleotides align to TRBD1. Germline CDR1 SNHLY, CDR2 FYNNEI. The V segment lost 7 bases and the J segment 3 bases; nucleotides outside the gene matches: 7. This CDR3 spans 14 amino acids. The CDR3 sequence: CASIPGQGYYEQYF. CDR3 nucleotide sequence: TGTGCCAGCATCCCGGGACAGGGTTACTACGAGCAGTACTTC.

V gene TRBV4-2 combines with J gene TRBJ1-4; 7 bases are a match to TRBD1. The length of the CDR3 is 15 residues. V dropped 0 bases and J dropped 5; count of bases not matched to a gene: 3. Per the germline V gene, CDR1 is LGHNA and CDR2 is YNFKEQ. In DNA, the CDR3 is TGTGCCAGCAGCCAAGAGGGACAGAACAATGAAAAACTGTTTTTT. Protein: CASSQEGQNNEKLFF.

V and J are TRBV11-2 and TRBJ2-3; TRBD1 is a possible D gene (6 bases). The CDR3 loop spans 15 amino acids. Germline CDR1 and CDR2: SGHAT and FQNNGV. V was pared by 6 bases and J by 4 bases, with 17 bases between. The CDR3 sequence: CASSSGHLSADTQYF. CDR3 sequence (DNA): TGTGCCAGCAGTTCGGGACACCTGAGCGCAGATACGCAGTATTTT.

The chain recombines TRBV5-6 with TRBJ2-3; 7 bases agree with TRBD1. Germline loops: CDR1 SGHDT, CDR2 YYEEEE. CDR3 length equals 12 residues. V shed 7 bases, J shed 4 bases, and the junction held 3 bases outside the gene matches. The CDR3 DNA follows: TGTGCCAGCTTGGGACAGTCAGATACGCAGTATTTT. Amino acid sequence: CASLGQSDTQYF. Variable domain in full (rest from reference TRBV5-6 and TRBJ2-3): DAGVTQSPTHLIKTRGQQVTLRCSPKSGHDTVSWYQQALGQGPQFIFQYYEEEERQRGNFPDRFSGHQFPNYSSELNVNALLLGDSALYLCASLGQSDTQYFGPGTRLTVL.

The gene calls are TRBV19 and TRBJ2-5; TRBD1 aligns across 10 bases. From germline, CDR1 is LNHDA and CDR2 SQIVND (reference sequence). The CDR3 loop spans 15 amino acids. V dropped 5 bases and J dropped 5; count of bases not matched to a gene: 8. In DNA, the CDR3 is TGTGCCAGTAGTCCGACAGGGGGCCTGTACGAGACCCAGTACTTC. Its protein product is CASSPTGGLYETQYF.

This clone was counted a few times. The chain has TRBV19 and TRBJ1-1, with 12 bases fitting TRBD1. The V segment lost 7 bases and the J segment 1 base; nucleotides outside the gene matches: 7. The CDR3 runs 16 residues. Germline V gives CDR1 LNHDA, CDR2 SQIVND (reference sequence). CDR3 in DNA: TGTGCCAGTACCCCCCGGGACAGGGGGCCGAACACTGAAGCTTTCTTT. Translation: CASTPRDRGPNTEAFF.

This clone was seen a few times. This sequence joins TRBV5-1 and TRBJ2-7, with 7 positions matching TRBD2. The CDR3 has 14 amino acids. J gave up 3 bases and V 0 bases, and 3 bases lay outside the gene matches. Germline V gene sequence: CDR1 SGHRS, CDR2 YFSETQ. The CDR3, as DNA: TGCGCCAGCAGCTTGGAAGGGGAGGGCTACGAGCAGTACTTC. This encodes CASSLEGEGYEQYF. The complete variable domain, with remaining parts taken from reference TRBV5-1 and TRBJ2-7, reads KAGVTQTPRYLIKTRGQQVTLSCSPISGHRSVSWYQQTPGQGLQFLFEYFSETQRNKGNFPGRFSGRQFSNSRSEMNVSTLELGDSALYLCASSLEGEGYEQYFGPGTRLTVT.

The CDR3 loop is CASSTIGPNSPLHF. The DNA of the CDR3 is TGTGCCAGTAGTACCATTGGCCCGAATTCACCCCTCCACTTT. The chain uses TRBV19 and TRBJ1-6; D remains ambiguous. Germline values: CDR1 LNHDA, CDR2 SQIVND (reference sequence). The CDR3 has 14 residues. V shed 4 bases and J shed 7 bases, with 11 bases lying between them.

V and J are TRBV10-3 and TRBJ2-5; D is possibly TRBD2 (5 bases). The CDR3 runs 13 residues. Germline CDR1 reads ENHRY; CDR2 reads SYGVKD. With 10 bases removed from V and 3 bases from J, the gap between germline ends came to 15 bases. CDR3 residues: CATSGSQKETQYF. The CDR3 DNA sequence: TGTGCCACAAGCGGAAGCCAGAAAGAGACCCAGTACTTC.

The DNA of the CDR3 is TGTGCCAGCAGTTTAATCTCGGGTGGGGGACAGGAGCCGAGGGGGACCCAGTACTTC. As protein: CASSLISGGGQEPRGTQYF. The chain couples TRBV28 to TRBJ2-5, with 8 bases matching TRBD1. The CDR3 loop spans 19 amino acids. CDR1 and CDR2 from the germline V gene are MDHEN and SYDVKM. The V segment lost 2 bases and the J segment 7 bases; nucleotides outside the gene matches: 21.

Comment on this clone: Germline and junction disagree at one end, which may indicate a read error. The chain has TRBV6-6 and TRBJ1-2; 9 nucleotides match TRBD1. The V gene's germline CDR1 is MNHNY and CDR2 SVGAGI (reference sequence). This CDR3 is built from 15 residues. The CDR3 is CASSYDRGGSYGYPF. CDR3 sequence (DNA): TGTGCCAGCAGTTACGACAGGGGGGGATCCTATGGCTACCCCTTC.

This clone was counted once. The chain carries TRBV10-3 and TRBJ2-7, with a possible D match to TRBD1 (6 bases). Trimming cost V 0 bases and J 6 bases, with 9 bases left between them. The CDR3 totals 13 residues. Germline CDR1 and CDR2: ENHRY and SYGVKD. The CDR3 nucleotides are TGTGCCATCAGTGAGTCACAGGGTGGCGAGCAGTACTTC. Protein product: CAISESQGGEQYF.

The chain is built from TRBV14 and TRBJ1-4; no firm D call. Trimming shortened V by 6 bases and J by 4 bases, and 15 bases separated the two germline ends. CDR3 length: 15 amino acids. The germline gives CDR1 SGHDN, CDR2 FVKESK. The CDR3 DNA is TGTGCCAGCAGAGAGGAGATGCATGATAATGAAAAACTGTTTTTT. Its translation is CASREEMHDNEKLFF.

The DNA for the CDR3 is TGTGCCAGCAGCTTGCCGCCTTCGACAGGGAGGTATGGCTACACCTTC. Amino acid sequence: CASSLPPSTGRYGYTF. The rearrangement joins TRBV5-6 to TRBJ1-2; 7 positions match TRBD1. CDR1 SGHDT and CDR2 YYEEEE come from the germline V gene. CDR3 size: 16 residues. The V and J ends lost 1 base and 5 bases, in that order; junction bases with no gene match: 11.

The V call is TRBV9, the J call TRBJ2-7, with D possibly being TRBD1 (6 bases). V was pared by 0 bases and J by 1 base, with 11 bases between. Germline CDR1 reads SGDLS; CDR2 reads YYNGEE. The CDR3 totals 15 residues. The CDR3 reads CASSVDQGLSYEQYF. The CDR3 region has the DNA TGTGCCAGCAGCGTAGACCAGGGGTTGTCCTACGAGCAGTACTTC.

The V and J genes are TRBV2 and TRBJ1-2, with a weak D call TRBD1 (5 bases). V shed 8 bases and J shed 4 bases, with 20 bases lying between them. Per the germline V gene, CDR1 is SNHLY and CDR2 is FYNNEI. CDR3 length equals 15 residues. CDR3 in amino acids: CASGQSGTYSYGYTF. CDR3 DNA sequence: TGTGCCAGCGGTCAGTCCGGGACTTACTCCTATGGCTACACCTTC. The full variable domain, its missing parts supplied by reference TRBV2 and TRBJ1-2, is EPEVTQTPSHQVTQMGQEVILRCVPISNHLYFYWYRQILGQKVEFLVSFYNNEISEKSEIFDDQFSVERPDGSNFTLKIRSTKLEDSAMYFCASGQSGTYSYGYTFGSGTRLTVV.

This clone was observed a few times. This chain joins TRBV7-9 and TRBJ1-1, with unresolved D. The V and J ends lost 9 bases and 2 bases respectively, with 13 bases between them. Germline lookup yields CDR1 SEHNR and CDR2 FQNEAQ (reference sequence). The CDR3 length is 13 residues. Here the CDR3 DNA reads TGTGCCAGTGGTGATTCAGAAAACACTGAAGCTTTCTTT. As protein: CASGDSENTEAFF.

This clone has a handful of counts. The rearrangement links TRBV6-5 to TRBJ1-1; D is undetermined. The CDR3 spans 13 residues. The ends were cut back, 2 bases at V and 1 base at J, with 5 bases in the middle. Germline CDR1 and CDR2: MNHEY and SVGAGI. The CDR3 protein is CASSYRGNTEAFF. The CDR3 coding sequence is TGTGCCAGCAGTTACAGAGGGAACACTGAAGCTTTCTTT.